This TCR beta chain was sequenced during a study of shared clonotypes between healthy human individuals. About this clone: The antigen is undetermined.

Study-level results: Across subsets, estimated richness was generally greater for naive than for memory populations. Genetic and exposure-history diversity was limited by the small donor number.

Sequencing used immunoSEQ multiplex PCR; TCRdb keeps in-frame clones, though not all of them. This sample has approximately 1.5 million clones, with roughly 98.5% found just once. Per the germline V gene, CDR1 is SGHRS and CDR2 is YFSETQ. This CDR3 comprises 15 residues. Trimming took 0 bases from V and 4 from J, leaving 13 bases between them. The source of this sequence is a man aged 25-45 years in good health. The sequenced sample was naive CD4+ T cells sorted from blood. Subset of the sample: CD45RA+ positively selected. This chain joins TRBV5-1 and TRBJ2-5; perhaps D is TRBD1 or TRBD2 (5 bases each). The CDR3 is CASSLGGRELETQYF. Written as DNA, the CDR3 is TGCGCCAGCAGCTTGGGTGGCAGGGAGTTAGAGACCCAGTACTTC. The full variable domain, its missing parts supplied by reference TRBV5-1 and TRBJ2-5, is KAGVTQTPRYLIKTRGQQVTLSCSPISGHRSVSWYQQTPGQGLQFLFEYFSETQRNKGNFPGRFSGRQFSNSRSEMNVSTLELGDSALYLCASSLGGRELETQYFGPGTRLLVL.